The source of this TCR beta chain is a study of T-cell reconstitution after alpha-beta-depleted transplantation in children. This clonotype was counted between two and nine times. V lost 4 bases to trimming and J lost 5 bases, with 15 bases between them. This CDR3 region has 15 residues. In germline, CDR1 is SEHNR, CDR2 FQNEAQ (reference sequence). Researchers prepared the TCRbeta library using unique molecular identifiers, the study reports. TCRdb redid the calling of the PCR reads with MiXCR, one entry per CDR3 protein. The sample yields about 540,000 distinct CDR3 sequences, approximately 20% seen once.

The sequencing here drew on PBMCs from the stem cell graft donor, taken from the stem cell graft. The sequence was obtained from a human donor who donated a stem cell graft to a child with acute lymphoblastic leukemia. The chain carries TRBV7-9 and TRBJ1-5, with D possibly TRBD1 on 5 matching bases. The CDR3 sequence: CASSSTGGWDQPQHF. In DNA, the CDR3 is TGTGCCAGCAGCTCTACCGGGGGGTGGGATCAGCCCCAGCATTTT.